This T cell receptor (beta chain) was obtained from a study of blood T cell repertoires in COVID-19 (dated by TCRdb to the early 2020s). Broadly, across the study: Collaborator samples came from the United States, Italy and Spain and covered acute and convalescent phases of COVID-19. The prospective study material was composed of cDNA or gDNA derived from T cells, B-cell-depleted T cells, or PBMCs. The dataset comprised deeply sampled blood TCRbeta repertoires from subjects exposed to, actively infected with, or recovered from COVID-19. A freely available public database, intended as a resource for researchers studying the immune response to SARS-CoV-2, is where the repertoires were released. Samples were obtained from the ongoing ImmuneRACE study (first 160 participants) and from 1,200 or so subjects provided by 6 global collaborators. A de-identified subject ID, COVID-19 status, age in years and sex were almost always included in the sample metadata. Where available, HLA class I and class II types were taken from metadata supplied by the sample provider and were not determined by assay-based typing. The full study reports these points: How much clinical and demographic metadata was included differed by source and by participant, and the metadata was provided uncurated.

Per the germline V gene, SQVTM is the CDR1 and ANQGSEA is the CDR2. The junction shows trimming of 6 bases on V and 5 bases on J, and the gene matches do not reach 9 bases of it. The CDR3 numbers 15 residues from cysteine through phenylalanine. Of the read, only the CDR3 DNA is kept; its 45 bases are in frame from base 1. Comment on this clone: What antigen it recognizes has not been identified. Per-base quality was not reported, and no clone a single base away is much larger than it.

One collaborating source in Seattle enrolled patients while the patients were actively infected and followed the patients over time throughout the course of disease. Whole blood was collected in K2EDTA tubes by collaborating institutions according to the institutions' own protocols. For TCRbeta analysis, collaborators shipped samples in one of three forms: frozen whole blood, isolated PBMCs, or DNA extracted from either of those sample types. The immunoSEQ Assay, a bias-controlled multiplex PCR, was used to amplify TCRbeta CDR3 regions from genomic DNA. Per the authors' processing: The number of nucleated cells in each sample was estimated from the amplification of reference gene primers within the assay. Sequence reads were collapsed and filtered to measure the absolute abundance of every unique TCRbeta CDR3 rearrangement. For each sample, productive Simpson clonality was calculated as the square root of Simpson's diversity index over productive rearrangements. TCRdb retrieved this table from immuneACCESS and kept in-frame rearrangements only. Not all clones are present; in checked studies, unresolved V genes account for under half, and no reason is known for the remainder. V and J calls and clone size are those listed in that table; D and trimming were worked out from the DNA. This sample has tens of thousands of clones in its table, and 82% of those were observed once. The ten largest clones capture around 10% of the sample.

The chain is made from TRBV29-1 and TRBJ2-5, and 13 junctional nucleotides match TRBD2. The sequencing input was peripheral blood. This TCR was recovered from an older man with COVID-19, enrolled during active disease. The CDR3 sequence is CSVSRTSGRTETQYF. The DNA is TGCAGCGTCTCGAGGACTAGCGGGAGAACGGAGACCCAGTACTTC.